These 19 T cell receptor beta chains originate from one sample sequenced in a study of long-term antiretroviral therapy in people with HIV. The assay used was immunoSEQ (version v3.0), run at survey level. The assay was immunoSEQ multiplex PCR, and TCRdb's table has in-frame clones only and misses some. This table has 9,500 to 12,000 clones, around 89% appearing once. Material: unsorted PBMCs, obtained 0.2 years before starting antiretroviral therapy. The receptors shown here come from a woman in her 40s with HIV.

The V and J genes are TRBV19 and TRBJ1-2; TRBD1 is a possible D gene (6 bases). Germline CDR1 LNHDA, CDR2 SQIVND (reference sequence). CDR3 length equals 13 residues. Trimming removed 5 bases at V and 5 bases at J, with 12 bases between. In DNA, the CDR3 is TGTGCCAGTAGTTCTAGGACAGAGTATGGCTACACCTTC. Translated: CASSSRTEYGYTF.

The chain recombines TRBV9 with TRBJ2-1; TRBD1 is a possible D gene (5 bases). V was shortened by 4 bases and J by 6 bases, with 23 bases between the two germline ends. CDR1 SGDLS and CDR2 YYNGEE come from the germline V gene. The CDR3 contains 17 residues. The CDR3 loop reads CASSFLGKGFKSNEQFF. The CDR3 DNA sequence: TGTGCCAGCAGCTTCTTGGGCAAGGGGTTCAAAAGCAATGAGCAGTTCTTC.

By share, this clone counts as medium-sized (0.01 to 0.1%). The rearrangement links TRBV7-9 to TRBJ1-2; D call uncertain. V shed 5 bases and J shed 4 bases, with 11 bases lying between them. This CDR3 contains 13 residues. The germline CDR1 and CDR2 sequences are SEHNR and FQNEAQ (reference sequence). CDR3 in amino acids: CASSPYQSYGYTF. For the CDR3, the DNA is TGTGCCAGCAGCCCTTATCAGTCCTATGGCTACACCTTC.

The V call is TRBV7-2, the J call TRBJ2-1; 7 positions agree with TRBD1. Germline V gene sequence: CDR1 SGHTA, CDR2 FQGNSA. The V and J ends lost 5 bases and 11 bases, in that order; junction bases with no gene match: 9. This CDR3 region has 13 residues. CDR3 loop: CASSTRQGLKQFF. Here the CDR3 DNA reads TGTGCCAGCAGCACCAGACAGGGTCTTAAGCAGTTCTTC.

This chain joins TRBV2 and TRBJ1-5; the match to TRBD1 covers 7 bases. The germline V gene has CDR1 SNHLY and CDR2 FYNNEI. This CDR3 spans 15 amino acids. Trimming removed 7 bases from V and 3 bases from J; junction bases left unmatched: 9. CDR3 in amino acids: CASNYQGVVNQPQHF. CDR3 nucleotide sequence: TGTGCCAGCAACTATCAGGGGGTTGTCAATCAGCCCCAGCATTTT.

V usage is TRBV2 and J usage is TRBJ1-5; 11 bases match TRBD1. There are 17 residues in the CDR3. The germline V gene encodes CDR1 SNHLY and CDR2 FYNNEI. Losses at the gene ends were 6 bases for V and 2 bases for J; bases not matched to a gene: 9. CDR3 sequence: CASRGTGGINGNQPQHF. CDR3 nucleotides: TGTGCCAGCAGGGGGACAGGGGGAATCAATGGCAATCAGCCCCAGCATTTT.

This clone was observed a single time. This chain connects TRBV18 to TRBJ2-5, with D tentatively TRBD1 (6 bases). This CDR3 contains 14 residues. Between the trimmed V and J ends, which lost 0 bases and 3 bases, there was a span of 8 bases. The germline V gene encodes CDR1 KGHSH and CDR2 LQKENI. The chain's CDR3 is CASSPPGAEETQYF. DNA for the CDR3: TGTGCCAGCTCACCACCGGGGGCAGAAGAGACCCAGTACTTC.

The gene calls are TRBV5-5 and TRBJ1-6; 7 bases line up with TRBD1. Germline V CDR1 and CDR2: SGHKS, YYEKEE (reference sequence). V lost 4 bases and J lost 5; bases outside the gene matches: 12. This CDR3 has 17 amino acids. CDR3 DNA: TGTGCCAGCAGCCGCGACAGGGCCGCCTTTAATAATTCACCCCTCCACTTT. This gives the protein CASSRDRAAFNNSPLHF.

The J gene is TRBJ1-5, the V gene TRBV7-9; the D gene is possibly TRBD1 (5 bases). The CDR3 is made up of 15 amino acids. The V gene lost 1 base and the J gene lost 4 bases, with 11 bases spanning the gap. CDR1 is SEHNR and CDR2 is FQNEAQ in the germline V gene (reference sequence). The CDR3 nucleotides are TGTGCCAGCAGCTTAGGTGACAGCTTTAATCAGCCCCAGCATTTT. Residues: CASSLGDSFNQPQHF.

The chain combines TRBV6-5 with TRBJ1-2; D remains unclear. Germline assignment: CDR1 MNHEY and CDR2 SVGAGI. V was trimmed by 2 bases and J by 4 bases, leaving 8 bases between them. This CDR3 is 13 amino acids long. CDR3 loop: CASSYKGGYGYTF. The CDR3 coding sequence is TGTGCCAGCAGTTACAAGGGCGGCTATGGCTACACCTTC.

CDR3 sequence (DNA): TGCGCCAGCAGCCAAGAGGTGGCTCAGAACACTGAAGCTTTCTTT. Translating gives CASSQEVAQNTEAFF. The chain is built from TRBV4-3 and TRBJ1-1; D gene ambiguous. Trimming removed 0 bases at V and 1 base at J, with 9 bases between. Germline V gene lookup returns CDR1 LGHNA and CDR2 YSLEER. This CDR3 contains 15 residues.

The V gene is TRBV28, the J gene TRBJ1-2; D not certain. The CDR3 runs 11 residues. Germline V gene data show CDR1 as MDHEN and CDR2 as SYDVKM. V lost 3 bases to trimming and J lost 10 bases, with 9 bases between them. CDR3 DNA sequence: TGTGCCAGCAGTTTGAGACACTCCTACACCTTC. Its protein is CASSLRHSYTF.

This clone occurred once. The genes are TRBV7-3 and TRBJ2-1; 9 bases align to TRBD2. Looked up from germline, CDR1 is SGHTA and CDR2 is FQGTGA. Trimming took 5 bases from V and 6 from J; bases not matched to a gene: 8. The CDR3 spans 15 residues. The CDR3 DNA reads as TGTGCCAGCAGCCTTACTAGCGGGCCCGTCAATGAGCAGTTCTTC. Encoded protein: CASSLTSGPVNEQFF.

V and J are TRBV5-1 and TRBJ2-7; 10 bases are shared with TRBD2. Germline CDR1 is SGHRS and CDR2 is YFSETQ. The V segment lost 0 bases and the J segment 6 bases; nucleotides outside the gene matches: 9. This CDR3 contains 16 residues. CDR3 sequence reads: CASSLGASGGMGEQYF. The CDR3 nucleotides read TGCGCCAGCAGCTTGGGGGCTAGCGGGGGAATGGGCGAGCAGTACTTC.

The chain links TRBV2 to TRBJ1-2; 8 bases are a match to TRBD1. V gave up 8 bases and J gave up 8 bases; unmatched junction bases: 10. This CDR3 spans 13 amino acids. Germline assignment: CDR1 SNHLY and CDR2 FYNNEI. The CDR3 loop is CASQTGVPGGYTF. CDR3 nucleotide sequence: TGTGCCAGCCAGACAGGGGTGCCCGGCGGCTACACCTTC.

This clone rates as medium-sized. The chain combines TRBV4-3 with TRBJ2-2; D may be TRBD1 (6 bases). Per germline, CDR1 LGHNA and CDR2 YSLEER. V lost 4 bases to trimming and J lost 3 bases, with 15 bases between them. The CDR3 totals 16 residues. This CDR3 is CASSRGRGQDTGELFF. The CDR3 DNA follows: TGCGCCAGCAGCCGCGGACGGGGACAAGACACCGGGGAGCTGTTTTTT.

The chain links TRBV7-9 to TRBJ2-1; the D is unclear. V lost 4 bases, J lost 6 bases, and 16 bases lay in between. CDR1 is SEHNR and CDR2 is FQNEAQ in the germline V gene (reference sequence). The CDR3 sequence is 15 residues long. CDR3 residues: CASSWAPNRANEQFF. The DNA for the CDR3 is TGTGCCAGCAGCTGGGCACCCAATCGCGCCAATGAGCAGTTCTTC.

The V gene is TRBV5-1, the J gene TRBJ1-1; 7 bases map to TRBD1. Germline V gene lookup returns CDR1 SGHRS and CDR2 YFSETQ. This CDR3 contains 14 residues. V gave up 6 bases and J gave up 0 bases; unmatched junction bases: 5. The CDR3 loop is CASTAGTVNTEAFF. CDR3 nucleotide sequence: TGCGCCAGCACAGCCGGGACAGTGAACACTGAAGCTTTCTTT.

V gene TRBV19 combines with J gene TRBJ1-3; D perhaps matches TRBD1 (6 bases). CDR1 and CDR2 (germline): LNHDA, SQIVND (reference sequence). The germline V and J ends were trimmed by 8 bases and 0 bases, with 14 bases remaining between them. The length of the CDR3 is 15 residues. The CDR3 DNA reads TGTGCCAGTGGAACGGGGGCAATCTCTGGAAACACCATATATTTT. Translation: CASGTGAISGNTIYF.